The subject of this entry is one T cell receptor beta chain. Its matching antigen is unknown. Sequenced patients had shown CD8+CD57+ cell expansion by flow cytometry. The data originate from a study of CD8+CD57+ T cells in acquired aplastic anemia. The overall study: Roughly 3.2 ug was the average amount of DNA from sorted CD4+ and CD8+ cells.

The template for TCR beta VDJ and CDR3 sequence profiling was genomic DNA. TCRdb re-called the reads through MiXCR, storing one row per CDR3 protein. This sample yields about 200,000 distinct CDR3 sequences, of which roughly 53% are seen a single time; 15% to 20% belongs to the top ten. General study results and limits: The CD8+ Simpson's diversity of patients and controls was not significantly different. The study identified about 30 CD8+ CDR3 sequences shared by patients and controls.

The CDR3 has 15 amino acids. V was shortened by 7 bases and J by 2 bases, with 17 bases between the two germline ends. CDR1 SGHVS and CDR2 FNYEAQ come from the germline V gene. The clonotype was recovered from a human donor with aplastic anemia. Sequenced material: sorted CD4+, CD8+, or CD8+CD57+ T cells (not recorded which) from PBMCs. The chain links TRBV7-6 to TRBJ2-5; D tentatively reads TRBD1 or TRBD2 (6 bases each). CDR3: CASMSGGAAQETQYF. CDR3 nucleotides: TGTGCCAGCATGTCCGGGGGCGCGGCTCAAGAGACCCAGTACTTC.